These 32 T cell receptor beta chains were all obtained from the same sample, sequenced in a study of blood T cell repertoires in COVID-19. The table came from immunoSEQ multiplex PCR; TCRdb's copy has only in-frame clones and leaves some out. Of fewer than 100,000 clones listed, around 90% are singletons. Source material: peripheral blood. The receptors originated from a woman aged 80 or over with acute or convalescent COVID-19.

Remarks on this clone: This same CDR3 is encoded by further DNA sequences in the sample. The rearrangement uses TRBV20-1 and TRBJ1-5, with D perhaps TRBD1 (5 bases). CDR3 length equals 14 residues. The germline CDR1 and CDR2 sequences are DFQATT and SNEGSKA (reference sequence). The V end lost 3 bases, the J end lost 3 bases, and 12 bases lay between the germline ends. The CDR3 nucleotides are TGCAGTGCTAGTCCAGACAGCTCCAATCAGCCCCAGCATTTT. Translated, it gives CSASPDSSNQPQHF.

V usage is TRBV6-5 and J usage is TRBJ1-5; 7 nucleotides line up with TRBD1. The V and J ends lost 8 bases and 2 bases, in that order; junction bases with no gene match: 6. The CDR3 has 14 amino acids. CDR1 and CDR2 from the germline V gene are MNHEY and SVGAGI. CDR3 sequence reads: CASGPGQRNQPQHF. The CDR3 DNA reads as TGTGCCAGCGGCCCGGGACAGCGCAATCAGCCCCAGCATTTT.

The gene calls are TRBV18 and TRBJ2-1; a weak D match, TRBD2 (6 bases). Trimming cost V 1 base and J 4 bases, with 11 bases left between them. The length of the CDR3 is 15 residues. Germline V gives CDR1 KGHSH, CDR2 LQKENI. The CDR3 here is CASSPLREVYNEQFF. DNA for the CDR3: TGTGCCAGCTCACCACTTAGGGAGGTTTACAATGAGCAGTTCTTC.

The V gene is TRBV5-4, the J gene TRBJ1-2; a weak D match, TRBD1 (6 bases). Germline V gives CDR1 SGHNT, CDR2 YYREEE (reference sequence). The ends were cut back, 4 bases at V and 0 bases at J, with 13 bases in the middle. CDR3 length: 15 amino acids. DNA of the CDR3: TGTGCCAGCAGCACGCCGACAGGTTCTAACTATGGCTACACCTTC. This codes for CASSTPTGSNYGYTF.

On this clone itself: The junction shows a germline mismatch at one end, possibly a read error. This chain connects TRBV7-7 to TRBJ2-7; no firm D call. This CDR3 is built from 13 residues. Germline assignment: CDR1 SSHAT and CDR2 FNYEAQ (reference sequence). CDR3 loop: CASSPNEFYEQYF. For the CDR3, the DNA is TGTGCTAGCAGCCCGAACGAGTTCTACGAGCAGTACTTC.

The chain employs TRBV4-1 and TRBJ2-7; the D is unclear. Germline V gene data show CDR1 as MGHRA and CDR2 as YSYEKL. This CDR3 spans 15 amino acids. V was shortened by 1 base and J by 2 bases, with 12 bases between the two germline ends. CDR3 coding DNA: TGCGCCAGCAGCCAAGCACCGACAAATGCCTACGAGCAGTACTTC. Its protein product is CASSQAPTNAYEQYF.

The chain uses TRBV5-6 and TRBJ2-5; 8 positions match TRBD2. This CDR3 has 16 residues. Germline loops: CDR1 SGHDT, CDR2 YYEEEE. J gave up 5 bases and V 5 bases, and 14 bases lay outside the gene matches. The CDR3 sequence: CASRQRGGGLRETQYF. Here the CDR3 DNA reads TGTGCCAGCAGGCAACGGGGCGGGGGGCTCCGGGAGACCCAGTACTTC.

The chain couples TRBV20-1 to TRBJ2-7; 11 bases line up with TRBD2. The CDR3 is 13 amino acids. The V and J ends lost 3 bases and 6 bases, in that order; junction bases with no gene match: 4. Per the germline V gene, CDR1 is DFQATT and CDR2 is SNEGSKA (reference sequence). The CDR3 sequence is CSASSGGAGEQYF. CDR3 DNA: TGCAGTGCTAGTAGCGGGGGGGCGGGCGAGCAGTACTTC.

The chain links TRBV5-1 to TRBJ2-1; 10 nucleotides line up with TRBD2. The CDR3 consists of 17 residues. With 4 bases clipped from V and 3 bases from J, the junction kept 10 bases outside the gene matches. Per germline, CDR1 SGHRS and CDR2 YFSETQ. The CDR3 DNA is TGCGCCAGCAGCCACACTGTAGCGGGAGGTCTCTACAATGAGCAGTTCTTC. Encoded protein: CASSHTVAGGLYNEQFF.

This chain links TRBV6-5 with TRBJ2-5; 8 nucleotides match TRBD2. Germline V gene lookup returns CDR1 MNHEY and CDR2 SVGAGI. There are 13 residues in the CDR3. V shed 4 bases and J 4 bases; nucleotides not matched to a gene: 2. CDR3 amino acids: CASSSGGGETQYF. The CDR3 nucleotides read TGTGCCAGCAGTTCCGGGGGGGGAGAGACCCAGTACTTC.

The chain uses TRBV6-5 and TRBJ1-6; 8 positions match TRBD1. After removal of 6 bases from V and 7 bases from J, the junction contained 8 bases not matched to a gene. The CDR3 is 15 amino acids. Germline values: CDR1 MNHEY, CDR2 SVGAGI. This CDR3 is CASRPPQGANSPLHF. The CDR3 region has the DNA TGTGCCAGCAGACCGCCTCAGGGGGCAAATTCACCCCTCCACTTT.

Only one count was recorded for this clone. The rearrangement joins TRBV18 to TRBJ1-3, with D tentatively TRBD1 (6 bases). The CDR3 extends over 15 amino acids. In germline, CDR1 is KGHSH, CDR2 LQKENI. Trimming stripped 0 bases from V and 4 bases from J, with 10 bases between. The CDR3 DNA sequence: TGTGCCAGCTCACCACCGATGGGGACAGGAAACACCATATATTTT. Its protein is CASSPPMGTGNTIYF.

The rearrangement links TRBV19 to TRBJ2-1; 7 nucleotides match TRBD2. The CDR3 loop spans 15 amino acids. V dropped 4 bases and J dropped 1; count of bases not matched to a gene: 4. Germline assignment: CDR1 LNHDA and CDR2 SQIVND (reference sequence). The CDR3 is CASSRDSGSYNEQFF. In DNA, the CDR3 is TGTGCCAGTAGTAGAGATAGCGGGTCCTACAATGAGCAGTTCTTC.

This chain joins TRBV9 and TRBJ2-3, with a weak D call TRBD1 (5 bases). The CDR3 spans 15 residues. Germline CDR1 SGDLS, CDR2 YYNGEE. Trimming pared 0 bases from V and 0 bases from J, leaving 8 bases between. The CDR3 bases are TGTGCCAGCAGCGTAGAGGGGCTCAGCACAGATACGCAGTATTTT. This codes for CASSVEGLSTDTQYF.

The chain recombines TRBV28 with TRBJ1-1; 7 nucleotides agree with TRBD1. The CDR3 runs to 15 residues. Germline values: CDR1 MDHEN, CDR2 SYDVKM. After removal of 3 bases from V and 0 bases from J, the junction contained 4 bases not matched to a gene. CDR3 bases: TGTGCCAGCAGTTTGTACAGGGGACTGAACACTGAAGCTTTCTTT. Its protein is CASSLYRGLNTEAFF. Full variable domain (rest looked up from reference TRBV28 and TRBJ1-1): DVKVTQSSRYLVKRTGEKVFLECVQDMDHENMFWYRQDPGLGLRLIYFSYDVKMKEKGDIPEGYSVSREKKERFSLILESASTNQTSMYLCASSLYRGLNTEAFFGQGTRLTVV.

This chain's CDR3 is CASSPYLASGNLGNEQFF. As DNA, the CDR3 is TGTGCCAGCTCACCATATTTGGCTAGCGGGAATCTGGGGAATGAGCAGTTCTTC. The rearrangement joins TRBV18 to TRBJ2-1; 9 bases agree with TRBD2. The CDR3 is 18 residues long. The trim removed 2 bases at V and 7 bases at J, leaving 15 bases unmatched. Germline lookup yields CDR1 KGHSH and CDR2 LQKENI.

This chain connects TRBV7-9 to TRBJ1-6, with TRBD1 identical over 12 bases. The CDR3 consists of 19 residues. J gave up 7 bases and V 5 bases, and 15 bases lay outside the gene matches. CDR1 is SEHNR and CDR2 is FQNEAQ in the germline V gene (reference sequence). As DNA, the CDR3 is TGTGCCAGCAGCCCGAGTCCCGGGACAGGGGGCGGCTTCAATTCACCCCTCCACTTT. This encodes CASSPSPGTGGGFNSPLHF.

The chain recombines TRBV3-1 (or the pseudogene TRBV3-2) with TRBJ1-1; 9 bases fit TRBD1. Germline CDR1 reads LGHDT; CDR2 reads YNNKEL (reference sequence). The length of the CDR3 is 13 residues. Trimming took 4 bases from V and 8 from J; bases not matched to a gene: 5. The CDR3 DNA follows: TGTGCCAGCAGCCTTTTACAGGGGGCCGAAGCTTTCTTT. Translating it yields CASSLLQGAEAFF.

CDR3 bases: TGTGCCAGCCGATTCGCAGGGCCAAATTCACCCCTCCACTTT. Amino acid sequence: CASRFAGPNSPLHF. The chain employs TRBV6-5 and TRBJ1-6; D is perhaps TRBD1 (5 bases). The germline gives CDR1 MNHEY, CDR2 SVGAGI. This CDR3 comprises 14 residues. Trimming took 8 bases from V and 7 from J, leaving 15 bases between them.

The rearrangement uses TRBV9 and TRBJ2-7; TRBD1 aligns across 9 bases. This CDR3 has 14 residues. The germline V gene has CDR1 SGDLS and CDR2 YYNGEE. The J segment lost 5 bases and the V segment lost 4 bases, leaving 7 bases of the junction unmatched. Here the CDR3 DNA reads TGTGCCAGCAGCCCTCGGGACAGGGAACACGAGCAGTACTTC. It is translated as CASSPRDREHEQYF.

The gene calls are TRBV15 and TRBJ1-2; no clear D. The ends were cut back, 3 bases at V and 2 bases at J, with 10 bases in the middle. The CDR3 is made up of 14 amino acids. Germline assignment: CDR1 LNHNV and CDR2 YYDKDF (reference sequence). CDR3 sequence: CATSSRGINYGYTF. CDR3 nucleotides: TGTGCCACCAGCAGCCGCGGGATAAACTATGGCTACACCTTC.

The gene calls are TRBV7-2 and TRBJ1-3, with TRBD1 as a possible D gene (5 bases). CDR1 and CDR2 from the germline V gene are SGHTA and FQGNSA. CDR3 length: 13 residues. Trimming cost V 4 bases and J 4 bases, with 8 bases left between them. CDR3 coding DNA: TGTGCCAGCAGCTCGAGACAGGGAAACACCATATATTTT. Translated: CASSSRQGNTIYF. The full variable domain, with the rest looked up from reference TRBV7-2 and TRBJ1-3, is GAGVSQSPSNKVTEKGKDVELRCDPISGHTALYWYRQSLGQGLEFLIYFQGNSAPDKSGLPSDRFSAERTGGSVSTLTIQRTQQEDSAVYLCASSSRQGNTIYFGEGSWLTVV.

This clone occurred once. This chain connects TRBV19 to TRBJ2-5; D unclear. Germline values: CDR1 LNHDA, CDR2 SQIVND (reference sequence). This CDR3 is built from 13 residues. V lost 3 bases and J 5 bases, leaving 10 bases between the germline ends. CDR3 nucleotides: TGTGCCAGTAGTATGCGTCCCCGGGAGACCCAGTACTTC. Protein product: CASSMRPRETQYF.

This chain connects TRBV19 to TRBJ2-6; 9 bases agree with TRBD1. The trim removed 4 bases at V and 0 bases at J, leaving 4 bases unmatched. The CDR3 runs 17 residues. Germline V gene data show CDR1 as LNHDA and CDR2 as SQIVND (reference sequence). The CDR3 DNA reads as TGTGCCAGTAGTAGGGACAGGGCAATCTCTGGGGCCAACGTCCTGACTTTC. Protein sequence: CASSRDRAISGANVLTF.

The V and J genes are TRBV3-1 (or the pseudogene TRBV3-2) and TRBJ1-2; no clear D gene. The CDR3 has 14 amino acids. V gave up 2 bases and J gave up 4 bases, with 11 bases separating them. The germline V gene encodes CDR1 LGHDT and CDR2 YNNKEL (reference sequence). The CDR3 reads CASSQKPSGYGYTF. In DNA, the CDR3 is TGTGCCAGCAGCCAAAAGCCTTCCGGCTATGGCTACACCTTC.

The J gene is TRBJ2-1, the V gene TRBV2; 10 positions match TRBD1. Trimming cost V 11 bases and J 4 bases; bases outside gene matches: 5. Looked up from germline, CDR1 is SNHLY and CDR2 is FYNNEI. CDR3 length: 13 amino acids. The CDR3 DNA reads TGTGCCGGAGGACAGGGGGTATACAATGAGCAGTTCTTC. Its protein is CAGGQGVYNEQFF.

This rearrangement joins TRBV5-1 to TRBJ1-4, with D perhaps matching TRBD1 (5 bases). The V end lost 0 bases, the J end lost 5 bases, and 8 bases lay between the germline ends. This CDR3 region has 14 residues. The germline V gene encodes CDR1 SGHRS and CDR2 YFSETQ. This CDR3 reads CASSLGQGNEKLFF. As DNA, the CDR3 is TGCGCCAGCAGCTTGGGTCAGGGCAATGAAAAACTGTTTTTT.

CDR3 in amino acids: CASSQGGSRGDEQYF. The DNA of the CDR3 is TGTGCCAGCAGCCAAGGGGGGTCCCGGGGGGACGAGCAGTACTTC. The rearrangement uses TRBV3-1 (or the pseudogene TRBV3-2) and TRBJ2-7, with TRBD2 identical over 7 bases. The CDR3 sequence is 15 residues long. Germline assignment: CDR1 LGHDT and CDR2 YNNKEL (reference sequence). V lost 1 base to trimming and J lost 5 bases; unmatched junction nucleotides: 8.

The V gene is TRBV6-5, the J gene TRBJ2-1; 8 bases are a match to TRBD1. This CDR3 spans 14 amino acids. V was pared by 6 bases and J by 13 bases, with 14 bases of the junction left unmatched. Germline-derived CDR1 and CDR2 are MNHEY and SVGAGI. Here the CDR3 DNA reads TGTGCCAGCAGCCTCTCCGACAGGGGCCCTTCCCAGTTCTTC. It encodes CASSLSDRGPSQFF.

The chain combines TRBV5-4 with TRBJ2-2; 8 nucleotides agree with TRBD1. Germline V gene data show CDR1 as SGHNT and CDR2 as YYREEE (reference sequence). Trimming removed 4 bases from V and 1 base from J; junction bases left unmatched: 3. This CDR3 is built from 15 residues. The CDR3 DNA reads TGTGCCAGCAGCACGGACAGGGTGAACACCGGGGAGCTGTTTTTT. Its protein is CASSTDRVNTGELFF.

This clone was counted between two and nine times. The chain joins TRBV19 to TRBJ2-5; 14 bases fit TRBD2. V lost 4 bases to trimming and J lost 4 bases; unmatched junction nucleotides: 2. There are 15 residues in the CDR3. Germline V gene lookup returns CDR1 LNHDA and CDR2 SQIVND (reference sequence). Written as DNA, the CDR3 is TGTGCCAGTAGTAGACTAGCGGGGGGGAGAGAGACCCAGTACTTC. Its translation: CASSRLAGGRETQYF.

The chain carries TRBV11-2 and TRBJ2-1; 11 bases are a match to TRBD2. Per the germline V gene, CDR1 is SGHAT and CDR2 is FQNNGV. There are 16 residues in the CDR3. Trimming at V came to 0 bases and at J to 2 bases, leaving 0 bases not matched to a gene. Here the CDR3 reads CASSLDSGGAYNEQFF. CDR3 nucleotides: TGTGCCAGCAGCTTAGATAGCGGGGGGGCCTACAATGAGCAGTTCTTC.